Detailed here is one TCR beta chain. The data were taken from a study of PD-L1 blockade in urothelial cancer. The wider study: In the patient group, most of the roughly 30 were males with bladder-origin urothelial cancer. Blood drawn 3 weeks (second dose) and 6 weeks after treatment start was analyzed. Blood samples had a median of roughly 140,000 T cells, tens of thousands of unique TCRs, and clonality 0.08 to 0.085.

Between the trimmed V and J ends, which lost 10 bases and 6 bases, there was a span of 7 bases. This CDR3 has 10 residues. Germline CDR1 reads MNHEY; CDR2 reads SMNVEV (reference sequence). The table came from immunoSEQ multiplex PCR; TCRdb's copy has only in-frame clones and leaves some out. The sample lists fewer than 50,000 clones; 70% to 90% were seen once. Time point noted: pretreatment peripheral blood. The TCR originated in a donor at least 40 years old with urothelial cancer. This chain connects TRBV27 to TRBJ2-1; D gene ambiguous. Material: PBMCs, obtained around atezolizumab (anti-PD-L1) treatment. The CDR3 DNA reads TGTGCCACAGGTCTCAATGAGCAGTTCTTC. It encodes CATGLNEQFF.